A single sample is the source of the 3 T cell receptor beta chains below, sequenced in a study of T-cell memory formation after mild COVID-19 (TCRdb year 2021). Libraries came from 5' RACE. Sequencer: Illumina NovaSeq 6000. TCRdb handled the public reads itself, with Q25 trimming in fastp and clone calling in MiXCR, and kept productive beta chains. Under each unique CDR3 protein, matching rows form one entry showing the most common genes and DNA. Within this sample are 450,000 or so distinct CDR3 sequences, with 20% to 30% of them counted one time only. Roughly an eighth of the sample is held by the ten biggest clonotypes. The sample taken for sequencing was PBMCs or a T cell subset sorted from them (not recorded which). These receptors were obtained from an adult woman who had mild COVID-19 (a few samples of this study predate the infection). The sample titles of this study are shuffled in the database, so cell type and time point are left out; the donor was told from shared clones.

The chain couples TRBV20-1 to TRBJ1-6, with 8 bases matching TRBD1. Germline CDR1 and CDR2: DFQATT and SNEGSKA (reference sequence). This CDR3 is built from 19 residues. Trimming cost V 0 bases and J 0 bases; bases outside gene matches: 10. CDR3 nucleotides: TGCAGTGCTAGAGACTCGGGACAGGTGATAAGCTCCTATAATTCACCCCTCCACTTT. It codes for CSARDSGQVISSYNSPLHF.

The table lists this clonotype with a few counts. The genes are TRBV4-3 and TRBJ2-1, with D hard to call. Trimming removed 4 bases at V and 1 base at J, with 14 bases between. The CDR3 extends over 16 amino acids. Germline CDR1 reads LGHNA; CDR2 reads YSLEER. The CDR3 region is CASSPRPSGSYNEQFF. As DNA, the CDR3 is TGCGCCAGCAGCCCCAGGCCCTCAGGTTCCTACAATGAGCAGTTCTTC.

This clonotype was counted ten times or more. The CDR3 region has the DNA TGCAGCGTTGGTAGGGATAAGGCCAATGAGCAGTTCTTC. This codes for CSVGRDKANEQFF. The rearrangement uses TRBV29-1 and TRBJ2-1; D is undetermined. The CDR3 length is 13 residues. V lost 4 bases to trimming and J lost 6 bases, with 13 bases between them. Germline loops: CDR1 SQVTM, CDR2 ANQGSEA.